The rows below give T cell receptor beta chains drawn from one sample of a study of control samples from healthy donors and cancer patients. Clones were read by immunoSEQ multiplex PCR, and TCRdb kept only the in-frame ones, dropping some. The table has approximately 150,000 clones, 91% seen once. The sample taken for sequencing was blood. The receptors originated from a man between 25 and 39 years old in good health. The CDR3 runs from the conserved cysteine through the conserved F or W. D genes are given only for firm matches.

D gene | J gene | V gene | CDR3 protein
. | TRBJ2-6 | TRBV14 | CASSQSGYGANVLTF
. | TRBJ1-1 | TRBV18 | CASSPPGRGTEAFF
. | TRBJ2-7 | TRBV6-1 | CASSEVTGSYEQYF
TRBD2 | TRBJ2-7 | TRBV19 | CASSPGGPTPYEQYF
TRBD1 | TRBJ1-2 | TRBV30 | CAWSPGGHYGYTF
. | TRBJ1-2 | TRBV12-3/TRBV12-4 | CASSTGTYGYTF
. | TRBJ2-3 | TRBV21-1 | CASSNGTSGGRTNTDTQYF
. | TRBJ1-4 | TRBV4-2 | CASSQEAREEKLFF
. | TRBJ2-2 | TRBV19 | CASRGLITGELFF
TRBD2 | TRBJ2-2 | TRBV2 | CASSEEGTSWTGELFF
TRBD1 | TRBJ2-3 | TRBV7-9 | CASSSIAQGEGTDTQYF
. | TRBJ2-7 | TRBV7-9 | CASSLALGQIAYEQYF
. | TRBJ1-1 | TRBV5-1 | CASSSTSGRNTEAFF
. | TRBJ2-7 | TRBV11-2 | CASSLGAGSYEQYF
TRBD2 | TRBJ2-3 | TRBV7-3 | CASSLFGGAEDTQYF
. | TRBJ2-7 | TRBV29-1 | CSVEGGADNKLYEQYF
. | TRBJ2-2 | TRBV18 | CASSERNTGELFF
TRBD2 | TRBJ2-7 | TRBV4-2 | CASSQEEGGGTSGTYEQYF
. | TRBJ2-7 | TRBV7-2 | CASSLYPGYAYEQYF
. | TRBJ2-3 | TRBV9 | CASSSQAGSTDTQYF
TRBD1 | TRBJ1-4 | TRBV11-2 | CASSLGGQGVEKLFF
. | TRBJ2-7 | TRBV21-1 | CASSKARRGTYEQYF
. | TRBJ2-7 | TRBV18 | CASSGDYSYEQYF
. | TRBJ1-1 | TRBV30 | CAWGRQPNTEAFF
TRBD1 | TRBJ2-7 | TRBV5-1 | CASSFQTGEGEQYF
. | TRBJ1-3 | TRBV6-5 | CANRHSGNTIYF
. | TRBJ2-2 | TRBV29-1 | CSVEVGSLGTGELFF
. | TRBJ1-3 | TRBV30 | CAWSVNRGNTIYF
TRBD1 | TRBJ1-2 | TRBV6-2/TRBV6-3 | CASSDRGRFPYGYTF
. | TRBJ1-2 | TRBV4-2 | CASSQDLAANYGYTF
TRBD1 | TRBJ1-4 | TRBV28 | CASSPLGTGEKLFF
. | TRBJ1-4 | TRBV6-4 | CASKKTPGATNEKLFF
TRBD1 | TRBJ1-1 | TRBV5-4 | CASSSDRGTLGAFF
TRBD2 | TRBJ2-1 | TRBV7-3 | CASSLGSGGTYNEQFF
TRBD2 | TRBJ2-7 | TRBV5-4 | CANARASGGLTYEQYF
. | TRBJ1-2 | TRBV11-2 | CASSSGGGRYGYTF
TRBD1 | TRBJ1-6 | TRBV23-1 | CASSQFQGARVNWNSPLHF
TRBD1 | TRBJ1-4 | TRBV9 | CASSPGQGGTTNEKLFF
. | TRBJ2-3 | TRBV24-1 | CATSDPLRADTQYF
TRBD1 | TRBJ1-1 | TRBV7-9 | CASSLDDRGPNTEAFF
. | TRBJ1-2 | TRBV28 | CASERPDYGYTF
. | TRBJ2-5 | TRBV5-6 | CASLGDRQETQYF
TRBD2 | TRBJ2-3 | TRBV10-1 | CASSESTAGGRDTQYF
. | TRBJ2-2 | TRBV21-1 | CASSKDRRVGYPGELFF
. | TRBJ1-1 | TRBV15 | CATSRVGEGNTEAFF
. | TRBJ1-4 | TRBV6-5 | CASNRGVGGYEKLFF